These 22 T cell receptor beta chains share one sample of origin, sequenced in a study of Ad26.COV2.S vaccination and SARS-CoV-2 variants. The repertoire was sequenced with immunoSEQ multiplex PCR; TCRdb's copy has only in-frame clones and lacks some. Of approximately 240,000 clones in the sample, approximately 88% are singletons; the top ten hold about 10%. As to treatment: approximately 18 received Ad26.COV2.S at low or high dose, single or two shots; 5 received placebo; per-sample allocation not given. The samples date from day 63 after the first vaccine or placebo injection. The sequencing used peripheral blood, collected in a trial of Ad26.COV2.S vaccine versus placebo. These receptors came from a person between 18 and 65 years old who received the Ad26.COV2.S COVID-19 vaccine or a placebo.

The rearrangement joins TRBV7-2 to TRBJ2-4; D may be TRBD1 (5 bases). CDR3 size: 14 residues. Germline CDR1 SGHTA, CDR2 FQGNSA. V was shortened by 7 bases and J by 9 bases, with 19 bases between the two germline ends. DNA for the CDR3: TGTGCCAGCATCCAGGACACCGGCGTAGGCATTCAGTACTTC. Protein: CASIQDTGVGIQYF.

The genes are TRBV7-9 and TRBJ1-1; the D is unclear. Trimming shortened V by 1 base and J by 3 bases, and 3 bases separated the two germline ends. This CDR3 has 12 residues. CDR1 and CDR2 (germline): SEHNR, FQNEAQ (reference sequence). This CDR3 reads CASSLVYTEAFF. Here the CDR3 DNA reads TGTGCCAGCAGCTTAGTTTACACTGAAGCTTTCTTT.

V gene TRBV15 combines with J gene TRBJ2-2; 8 nucleotides agree with TRBD1. CDR1 LNHNV and CDR2 YYDKDF come from the germline V gene (reference sequence). The CDR3 loop spans 14 amino acids. V lost 5 bases to trimming and J lost 6 bases; unmatched junction nucleotides: 5. CDR3 DNA: TGTGCCACCAGCCAGGGGGCGTATGCCGGGGAGCTGTTTTTT. This gives the protein CATSQGAYAGELFF.

The chain couples TRBV11-2 to TRBJ1-2; no clear D gene. The CDR3 runs 13 residues. Trimming took 5 bases from V and 6 from J, leaving 13 bases between them. The germline gives CDR1 SGHAT, CDR2 FQNNGV. Written as DNA, the CDR3 is TGTGCCAGCAGCCGCTCCCCATGGGATGGCTACACCTTC. Amino acid sequence: CASSRSPWDGYTF.

The V gene is TRBV11-2, the J gene TRBJ2-3, with TRBD2 matching over 9 bases. The junction had 13 bases not matched to a gene; V was cut back by 7 bases and J by 2 bases. Per germline, CDR1 SGHAT and CDR2 FQNNGV. CDR3 size: 17 residues. CDR3 amino acids: CASIKGLAGEFTDTQYF. The CDR3 region has the DNA TGTGCCAGCATCAAGGGGTTAGCGGGGGAGTTCACAGATACGCAGTATTTT.

The chain joins TRBV2 to TRBJ1-2, with D possibly matching TRBD1 (5 bases). The CDR3 has 12 amino acids. With 6 bases removed from V and 8 bases from J, the gap between germline ends came to 13 bases. The V gene's germline CDR1 is SNHLY and CDR2 FYNNEI. CDR3 nucleotides: TGTGCCAGCAGGCCGCTTGGGGGAGGCTACACCTTC. Amino acid sequence: CASRPLGGGYTF.

This chain links TRBV9 with TRBJ1-1; D is unclear. This CDR3 region has 15 residues. Trimming stripped 0 bases from V and 1 base from J, with 10 bases between. Germline values: CDR1 SGDLS, CDR2 YYNGEE. The chain's CDR3 is CASSVAEGQNTEAFF. The CDR3, as DNA: TGTGCCAGCAGCGTAGCGGAGGGCCAGAACACTGAAGCTTTCTTT.

CDR3 sequence: CASSIYGGRLGEQYF. For the CDR3, the DNA is TGTGCCAGCAGCATATATGGGGGCCGACTAGGGGAGCAGTACTTC. The chain employs TRBV28 and TRBJ2-7, with D possibly being TRBD1 or TRBD2 (6 bases each). This CDR3 region has 15 residues. CDR1 is MDHEN and CDR2 is SYDVKM in the germline V gene. The V end lost 6 bases, the J end lost 7 bases, and 22 bases lay between the germline ends.

The gene calls are TRBV6-5 and TRBJ2-7; 10 bases align to TRBD1. This CDR3 is built from 13 residues. Germline V gene sequence: CDR1 MNHEY, CDR2 SVGAGI. J was trimmed by 6 bases and V by 6 bases; bases with no gene match: 5. CDR3 DNA sequence: TGTGCCAGCAGCCGGGGACAGGGGCGCGAGCAGTACTTC. The encoded protein is CASSRGQGREQYF.

V is TRBV13 and J is TRBJ2-2; D is perhaps TRBD1 or TRBD2 (5 bases each). CDR1 and CDR2 from the germline V gene are PRHDT and FYEKMQ (reference sequence). V was shortened by 5 bases and J by 5 bases, with 15 bases between the two germline ends. This CDR3 has 15 amino acids. This CDR3 reads CASSPFLWGTGELFF. CDR3 sequence (DNA): TGTGCCAGCAGCCCCTTCTTATGGGGGACCGGGGAGCTGTTTTTT.

The V call is TRBV5-1, the J call TRBJ2-1; D possibly corresponds to TRBD2 (6 bases). V lost 4 bases and J lost 5, with 13 bases in between. The CDR3 consists of 14 residues. Germline assignment: CDR1 SGHRS and CDR2 YFSETQ. In DNA, the CDR3 is TGCGCCAGCAGCCCCCCTTCGGGGGACAATGAGCAGTTCTTC. It encodes CASSPPSGDNEQFF.

The chain uses TRBV5-1 and TRBJ2-2; 10 bases map to TRBD2. This CDR3 comprises 17 residues. V lost 4 bases and J lost 1; bases outside the gene matches: 7. Germline values: CDR1 SGHRS, CDR2 YFSETQ. CDR3 in amino acids: CASSPGLAALNTGELFF. CDR3 DNA: TGCGCCAGCAGCCCCGGACTAGCGGCGTTGAACACCGGGGAGCTGTTTTTT.

In its sample, this clone was seen once. The chain is built from TRBV19 and TRBJ2-5; 9 positions agree with TRBD2. V lost 3 bases to trimming and J lost 4 bases; unmatched junction nucleotides: 6. The CDR3 extends over 15 amino acids. Germline values: CDR1 LNHDA, CDR2 SQIVND (reference sequence). As DNA, the CDR3 is TGTGCCAGTAGTATTGCGGGAGGGCCTGGAGAGACCCAGTACTTC. Protein sequence: CASSIAGGPGETQYF.

The gene calls are TRBV19 and TRBJ1-1; TRBD1 might be the D (6 bases). Trimming left V 0 bases short and J 4 bases short, with 21 bases between. Germline V gives CDR1 LNHDA, CDR2 SQIVND (reference sequence). The CDR3 has 18 amino acids. CDR3 DNA sequence: TGTGCCAGTAGTATAGAAGCAGCAGGGGCAGGATTCGGCACTGAAGCTTTCTTT. It specifies CASSIEAAGAGFGTEAFF.

The chain carries TRBV19 and TRBJ1-5; perhaps TRBD1 as D (6 bases). The V gene's germline CDR1 is LNHDA and CDR2 SQIVND (reference sequence). Trimming shortened V by 7 bases and J by 7 bases, and 17 bases separated the two germline ends. The CDR3 is 14 residues long. The CDR3 sequence: CASTDRFVEQPQHF. In DNA form, the CDR3 reads TGTGCCAGTACCGACAGGTTCGTGGAGCAGCCCCAGCATTTT.

The chain couples TRBV30 to TRBJ2-2; 7 nucleotides align to TRBD1. The CDR3 has 14 amino acids. Germline CDR1 and CDR2: GTSNPN and SVGIG (reference sequence). CDR3 coding DNA: TGTGCTTATGACAGGGCCCTGAACACCGGGGAGCTGTTTTTT. Translation gives CAYDRALNTGELFF.

The chain recombines TRBV11-3 with TRBJ2-2, with D unclear. CDR3 length equals 12 residues. The germline CDR1 and CDR2 sequences are SGHNT and YENEEA. Trimming removed 5 bases from V and 5 bases from J, with 6 bases in between. CDR3: CASSLRTGELFF. The DNA for the CDR3 is TGTGCCAGCAGCCTCCGGACCGGGGAGCTGTTTTTT.

The chain couples TRBV27 to TRBJ1-3; D is unresolved. Trimming removed 5 bases at V and 3 bases at J, with 8 bases between. Germline CDR1 MNHEY, CDR2 SMNVEV (reference sequence). CDR3 length: 13 residues. The CDR3 DNA follows: TGTGCCAGCAGTCCCACCGTTGGAAACACCATATATTTT. Translation gives CASSPTVGNTIYF.

The gene calls are TRBV5-6 and TRBJ1-2, with D uncertain. The germline gives CDR1 SGHDT, CDR2 YYEEEE. V was cut by 1 base and J by 3 bases, with 10 bases left in between. The CDR3 spans 14 residues. CDR3 DNA: TGTGCCAGCAGCTTGTTTCAGAGCTACTATGGCTACACCTTC. Its protein product is CASSLFQSYYGYTF.

This clone was seen a few times. This chain uses TRBV18 with TRBJ2-3; 10 nucleotides agree with TRBD2. After removal of 3 bases from V and 4 bases from J, the junction contained 4 bases not matched to a gene. In germline, CDR1 is KGHSH, CDR2 LQKENI. The CDR3 runs to 15 residues. CDR3 loop: CASSPGLALSDTQYF. The CDR3 DNA is TGTGCCAGCTCACCGGGACTAGCGTTATCAGATACGCAGTATTTT.

The chain employs TRBV11-2 and TRBJ2-7; D unclear. This CDR3 has 13 amino acids. V lost 10 bases and J lost 3, with 16 bases in between. Germline loops: CDR1 SGHAT, CDR2 FQNNGV. The DNA of the CDR3 is TGTGCCACCCGCCAGCCTGGGGACTACGAGCAGTACTTC. Translated, it gives CATRQPGDYEQYF.

The gene calls are TRBV9 and TRBJ2-7; D is uncertain. The CDR3 is 14 residues long. V was shortened by 0 bases and J by 2 bases, with 9 bases between the two germline ends. In germline, CDR1 is SGDLS, CDR2 YYNGEE. CDR3 sequence: CASSVGVGTYEQYF. The CDR3, as DNA: TGTGCCAGCAGCGTAGGGGTGGGGACCTACGAGCAGTACTTC.